This T cell receptor beta chain was profiled in a study of vaccination and CD4 T cells after COVID-19. Study in general: Control cultures, each given a CEFX pool, an HIV-1 Nef pool, or no peptide, were included.

About this clonotype itself: The antigen remains undetermined.

The germline gives CDR1 LNHDA, CDR2 SQIVND (reference sequence). J gave up 0 bases and V 3 bases, and 6 bases lay outside the gene matches. The CDR3 length is 17 residues. Described treatment: roughly 11-day PBMC culture with coronavirus spike peptide pools or control peptides (ViraFEST assay). Sequence data for DNA of cultured CD4+ T cells were generated by the Oncomine TCR Beta short-read assay. Genomic DNA was drawn out of CD4+ T cells grown in culture. TCRdb processed the PCR reads anew with MiXCR; each CDR3 protein has one entry. This table has some 13,000 distinct CDR3 sequences, 35% appearing once.

This TCR came from a human donor who had recovered from COVID-19. The sample taken for sequencing was CD4+ T cells from blood, cultured in vitro. The rearrangement links TRBV19 to TRBJ2-2; 8 nucleotides align to TRBD2. Here the CDR3 DNA reads TGTGCCAGTAGTATCCCCGGACTAGCAGCGAACACCGGGGAGCTGTTTTTT. Protein sequence: CASSIPGLAANTGELFF.